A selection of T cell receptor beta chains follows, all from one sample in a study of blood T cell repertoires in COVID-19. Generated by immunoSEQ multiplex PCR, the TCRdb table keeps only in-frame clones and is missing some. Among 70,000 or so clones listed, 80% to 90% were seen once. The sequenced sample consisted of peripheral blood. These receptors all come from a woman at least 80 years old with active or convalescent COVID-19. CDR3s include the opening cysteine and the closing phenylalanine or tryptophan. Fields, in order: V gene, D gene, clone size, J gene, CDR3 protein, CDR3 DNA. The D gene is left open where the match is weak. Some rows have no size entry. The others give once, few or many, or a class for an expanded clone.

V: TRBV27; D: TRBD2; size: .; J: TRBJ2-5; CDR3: CASKRLAGGAQETQYF; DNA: TGTGCCAGCAAAAGGCTAGCGGGGGGGGCACAAGAGACCCAGTACTTC
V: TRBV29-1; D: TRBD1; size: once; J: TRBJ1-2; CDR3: CSAADRGDYGYTF; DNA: TGCAGCGCCGCGGACAGGGGCGACTATGGCTACACCTTC
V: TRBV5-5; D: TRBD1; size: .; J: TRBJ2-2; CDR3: CASSPGTGAGELFF; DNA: TGTGCCAGCAGTCCCGGGACAGGGGCCGGGGAGCTGTTTTTT
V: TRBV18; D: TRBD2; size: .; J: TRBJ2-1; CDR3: CASSPGSGGRNEQFF; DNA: TGTGCCAGCTCACCAGGTAGCGGGGGACGAAATGAGCAGTTCTTC
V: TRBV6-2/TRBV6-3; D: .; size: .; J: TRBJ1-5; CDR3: CASSYSGGTWPQHF; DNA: TGTGCCAGCAGTTACTCGGGAGGGACGTGGCCCCAGCATTTT
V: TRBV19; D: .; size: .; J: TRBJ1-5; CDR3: CASSISGEQPQHF; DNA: TGTGCCAGTAGTATATCTGGGGAGCAGCCCCAGCATTTT
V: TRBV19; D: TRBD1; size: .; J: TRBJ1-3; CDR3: CASSNRGNSGNTIYF; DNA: TGTGCCAGTAGCAACAGGGGTAACTCTGGAAACACCATATATTTT
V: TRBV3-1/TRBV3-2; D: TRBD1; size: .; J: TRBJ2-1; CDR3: CASSQVQGRGHNEQFF; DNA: TGTGCCAGCAGCCAAGTCCAAGGCAGGGGGCACAATGAGCAGTTCTTC
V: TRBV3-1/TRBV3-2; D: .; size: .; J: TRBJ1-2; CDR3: CASSQAGRDYGYTF; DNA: TGTGCCAGCAGCCAAGCTGGGAGGGACTATGGCTACACCTTC
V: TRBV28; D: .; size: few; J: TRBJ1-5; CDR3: CASSVLGRQPQHF; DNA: TGTGCCAGCAGTGTCCTGGGGCGTCAGCCCCAGCATTTT
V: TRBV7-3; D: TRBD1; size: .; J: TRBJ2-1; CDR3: CASSTEGANTNEQFF; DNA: TGTGCCAGCAGCACAGAGGGGGCTAATACCAATGAGCAGTTCTTC
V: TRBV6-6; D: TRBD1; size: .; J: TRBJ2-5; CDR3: CASSLAPGGVETQYF; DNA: TGTGCCAGCAGTTTAGCGCCAGGGGGCGTAGAGACCCAGTACTTC
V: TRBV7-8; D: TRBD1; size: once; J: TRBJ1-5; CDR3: CASSSRGQGAQVRPQHF; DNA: TGTGCCAGCAGCTCGAGGGGACAGGGGGCGCAGGTTCGGCCCCAGCATTTT
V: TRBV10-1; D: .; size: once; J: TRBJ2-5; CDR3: CASSESRGVKETQYF; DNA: TGCGCCAGCAGTGAGTCCAGGGGCGTAAAAGAGACCCAGTACTTC
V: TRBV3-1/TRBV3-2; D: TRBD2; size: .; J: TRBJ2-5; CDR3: CASSQEAGGRETQYF; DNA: TGTGCCAGCAGCCAAGAAGCGGGGGGAAGGGAGACCCAGTACTTC
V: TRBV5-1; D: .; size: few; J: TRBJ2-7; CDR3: CASSLDTADEQYF; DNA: TGCGCCAGCAGCTTGGACACCGCCGACGAGCAGTACTTC
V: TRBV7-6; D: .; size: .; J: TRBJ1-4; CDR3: CASSLGRVGNEKLFF; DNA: TGTGCCAGCAGCTTAGGGAGGGTCGGTAATGAAAAACTGTTTTTT
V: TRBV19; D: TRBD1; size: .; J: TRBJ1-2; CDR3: CASRKPGQGWRQYGYTF; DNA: TGTGCCAGTAGAAAACCCGGACAGGGGTGGCGACAGTATGGCTACACCTTC
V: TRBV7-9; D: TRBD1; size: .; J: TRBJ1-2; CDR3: CASSGTGLYGYTF; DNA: TGTGCCAGCAGCGGGACAGGGCTCTATGGCTACACCTTC
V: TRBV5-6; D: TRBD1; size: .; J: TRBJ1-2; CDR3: CASSFPGTEFNYGYTF; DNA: TGTGCCAGCAGCTTCCCCGGGACAGAGTTTAACTATGGCTACACCTTC
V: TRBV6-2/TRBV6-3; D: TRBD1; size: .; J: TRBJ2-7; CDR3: CASSFATGGFYEQYF; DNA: TGTGCCAGCAGTTTCGCGACAGGGGGCTTCTACGAGCAGTACTTC
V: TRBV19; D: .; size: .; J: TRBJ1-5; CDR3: CASSIAGGDQPQHF; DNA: TGTGCCAGTAGTATAGCTGGGGGCGATCAGCCCCAGCATTTT
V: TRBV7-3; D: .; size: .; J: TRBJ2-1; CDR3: CASSLEGDPSDEQFF; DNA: TGTGCCAGCAGCTTAGAGGGGGACCCCTCGGATGAGCAGTTCTTC
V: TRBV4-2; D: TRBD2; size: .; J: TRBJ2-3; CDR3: CASSQGLAGGISTDTQYF; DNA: TGTGCCAGCAGCCAAGGACTAGCGGGGGGAATTAGCACAGATACGCAGTATTTT
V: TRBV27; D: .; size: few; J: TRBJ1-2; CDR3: CASKAGPNYGYTF; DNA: TGTGCCAGCAAGGCAGGGCCTAACTATGGCTACACCTTC
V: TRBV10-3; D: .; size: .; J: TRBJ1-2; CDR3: CAISEARSDDTF; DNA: TGTGCCATCAGTGAGGCCAGGTCCGACGACACCTTC
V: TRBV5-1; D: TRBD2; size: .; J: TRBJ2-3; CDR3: CASSLLAGGSSEDTQYF; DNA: TGCGCCAGCAGCCTACTCGCGGGGGGGAGTAGTGAAGATACGCAGTATTTT
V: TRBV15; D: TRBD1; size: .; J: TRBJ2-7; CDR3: CATSRGGTGVSYEQYF; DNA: TGTGCCACCAGCAGGGGGGGGACAGGGGTCTCCTACGAGCAGTACTTC
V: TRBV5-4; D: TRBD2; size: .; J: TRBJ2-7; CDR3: CASSRSGGLLYEQYF; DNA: TGTGCCAGCAGCCGTAGCGGGGGCCTACTCTACGAGCAGTACTTC
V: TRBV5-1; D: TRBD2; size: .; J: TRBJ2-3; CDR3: CASTLTSGGTDTQYF; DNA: TGCGCCAGCACCCTAACTAGCGGGGGGACAGATACGCAGTATTTT
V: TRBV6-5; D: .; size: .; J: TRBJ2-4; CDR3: CASSSPSDPKNIQYF; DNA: TGTGCCAGCAGTTCCCCCAGTGATCCCAAAAACATTCAGTACTTC
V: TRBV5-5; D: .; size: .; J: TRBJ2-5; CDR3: CASSLGPIRGTQYF; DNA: TGTGCCAGCAGCTTGGGACCGATCAGAGGGACCCAGTACTTC
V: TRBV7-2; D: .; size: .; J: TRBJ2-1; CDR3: CASSLLQTGYNEQFF; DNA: TGTGCCAGCAGCTTACTCCAGACGGGGTACAATGAGCAGTTCTTC
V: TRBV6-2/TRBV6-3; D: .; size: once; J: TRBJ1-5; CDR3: CASSYDFRDQPQHF; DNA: TGTGCCAGCAGTTACGATTTCAGGGATCAGCCCCAGCATTTT
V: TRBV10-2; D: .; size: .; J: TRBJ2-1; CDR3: CASSEAPGPNEQFF; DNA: TGCGCCAGCAGTGAAGCCCCTGGGCCCAATGAGCAGTTCTTC
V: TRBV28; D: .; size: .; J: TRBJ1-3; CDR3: CASRVGVSGSGNTIYF; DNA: TGTGCCAGCAGGGTCGGGGTCTCGGGTTCTGGAAACACCATATATTTT
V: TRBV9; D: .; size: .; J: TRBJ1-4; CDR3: CASSVASATNEKLFF; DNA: TGTGCCAGCAGCGTAGCGAGTGCAACTAATGAAAAACTGTTTTTT
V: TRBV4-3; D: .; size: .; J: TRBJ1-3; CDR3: CASSYGQPADSGNTIYF; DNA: TGCGCCAGCAGCTATGGACAGCCAGCCGACTCTGGAAACACCATATATTTT
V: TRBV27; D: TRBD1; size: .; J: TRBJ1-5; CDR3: CASSLRPGGAGGAQHF; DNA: TGTGCCAGCAGTTTAAGGCCAGGGGGAGCCGGGGGTGCCCAGCATTTT
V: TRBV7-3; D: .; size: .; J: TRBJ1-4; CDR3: CASSLYGGEKLFF; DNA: TGTGCCAGCAGCTTATATGGGGGCGAAAAACTGTTTTTT
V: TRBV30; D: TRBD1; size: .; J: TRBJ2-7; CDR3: CAWSRRDRGAYEQYF; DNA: TGTGCCTGGAGTCGGCGGGACAGGGGAGCTTACGAGCAGTACTTC
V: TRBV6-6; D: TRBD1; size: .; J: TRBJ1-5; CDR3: CASRVQGQPQHF; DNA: TGTGCCAGCAGAGTACAGGGGCAGCCCCAGCATTTT
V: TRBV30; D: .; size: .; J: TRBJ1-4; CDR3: CAWSPGRVHEKLFF; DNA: TGTGCCTGGAGCCCGGGGAGGGTTCATGAAAAACTGTTTTTT
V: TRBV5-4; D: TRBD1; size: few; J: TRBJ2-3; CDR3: CASSKDRGFPDTQYF; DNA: TGTGCCAGCAGCAAGGACAGGGGTTTCCCAGATACGCAGTATTTT
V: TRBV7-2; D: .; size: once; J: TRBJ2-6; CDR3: CASSSRRRGANVLTF; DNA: TGTGCCAGCAGCTCCCGGAGACGGGGGGCCAACGTCCTGACTTTC
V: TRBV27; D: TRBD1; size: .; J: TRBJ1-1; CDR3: CASNRGRNTEAFF; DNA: TGTGCCAGCAACAGGGGAAGGAACACTGAAGCTTTCTTT
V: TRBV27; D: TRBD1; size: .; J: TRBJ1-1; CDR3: CASSWDRVNTEAFF; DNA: TGTGCCAGCAGTTGGGACAGGGTGAACACTGAAGCTTTCTTT
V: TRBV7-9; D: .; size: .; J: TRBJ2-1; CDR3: CASSIGLASFNEQFF; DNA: TGTGCCAGCAGTATTGGACTCGCAAGCTTCAATGAGCAGTTCTTC
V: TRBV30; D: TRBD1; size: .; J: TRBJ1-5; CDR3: CAWSVGYQQGGNQPQHF; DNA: TGTGCCTGGAGTGTGGGGTACCAACAGGGGGGCAATCAGCCCCAGCATTTT
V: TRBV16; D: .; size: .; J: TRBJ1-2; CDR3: CASSQSFSGTQMWGYTF; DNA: TGTGCCAGCAGCCAATCCTTCTCAGGGACTCAAATGTGGGGCTACACCTTC